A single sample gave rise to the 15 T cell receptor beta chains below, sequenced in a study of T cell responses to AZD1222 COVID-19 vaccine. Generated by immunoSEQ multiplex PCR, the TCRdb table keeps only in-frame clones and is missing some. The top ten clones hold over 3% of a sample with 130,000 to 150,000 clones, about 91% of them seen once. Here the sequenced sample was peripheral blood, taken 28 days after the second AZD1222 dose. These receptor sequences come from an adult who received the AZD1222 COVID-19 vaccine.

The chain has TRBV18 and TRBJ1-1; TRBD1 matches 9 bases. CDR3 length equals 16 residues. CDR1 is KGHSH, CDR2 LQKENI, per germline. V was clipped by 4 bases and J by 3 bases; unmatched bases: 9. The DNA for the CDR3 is TGTGCCAGCTCACAGATGGACAGGGGAGTGTACACTGAAGCTTTCTTT. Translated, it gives CASSQMDRGVYTEAFF.

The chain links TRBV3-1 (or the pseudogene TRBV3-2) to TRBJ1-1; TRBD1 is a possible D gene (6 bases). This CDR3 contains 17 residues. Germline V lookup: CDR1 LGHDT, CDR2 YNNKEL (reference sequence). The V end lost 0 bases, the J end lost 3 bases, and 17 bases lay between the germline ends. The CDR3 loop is CASSQEGFGGLDTEAFF. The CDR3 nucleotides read TGTGCCAGCAGCCAAGAAGGCTTCGGGGGGCTCGACACTGAAGCTTTCTTT.

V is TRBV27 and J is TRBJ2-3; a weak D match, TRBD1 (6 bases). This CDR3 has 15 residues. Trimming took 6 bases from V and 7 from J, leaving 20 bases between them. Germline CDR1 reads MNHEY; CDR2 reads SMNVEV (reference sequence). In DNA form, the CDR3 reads TGTGCCAGCAGCCAACCCCAAGGACAGACAAATACGCAGTATTTT. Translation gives CASSQPQGQTNTQYF.

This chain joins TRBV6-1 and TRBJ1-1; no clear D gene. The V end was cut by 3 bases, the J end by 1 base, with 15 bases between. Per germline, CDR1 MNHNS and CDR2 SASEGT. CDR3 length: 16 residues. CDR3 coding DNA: TGTGCCAGCAGTGACGCGGTTGGAACAGAGAACACTGAAGCTTTCTTT. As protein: CASSDAVGTENTEAFF.

Here the CDR3 reads CASSQFGRTEAFF. CDR3 coding DNA: TGTGCCAGCAGCCAATTCGGACGGACCGAAGCTTTCTTT. This rearrangement joins TRBV3-1 (or the pseudogene TRBV3-2) to TRBJ1-1; D unresolved. This CDR3 is 13 amino acids long. Trimming cost V 2 bases and J 8 bases, with 12 bases left between them. In germline, CDR1 is LGHDT, CDR2 YNNKEL (reference sequence).

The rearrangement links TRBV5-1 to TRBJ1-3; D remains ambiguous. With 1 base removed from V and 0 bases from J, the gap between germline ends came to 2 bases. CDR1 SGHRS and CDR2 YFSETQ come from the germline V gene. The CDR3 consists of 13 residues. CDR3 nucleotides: TGCGCCAGCAGCTTGTACTCTGGAAACACCATATATTTT. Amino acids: CASSLYSGNTIYF.

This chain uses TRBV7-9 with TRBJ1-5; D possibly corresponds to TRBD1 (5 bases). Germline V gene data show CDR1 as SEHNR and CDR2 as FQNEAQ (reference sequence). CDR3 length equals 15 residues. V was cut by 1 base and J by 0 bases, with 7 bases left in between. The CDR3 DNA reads TGTGCCAGCAGCTTAGGGGGGAATAGCAATCAGCCCCAGCATTTT. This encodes CASSLGGNSNQPQHF.

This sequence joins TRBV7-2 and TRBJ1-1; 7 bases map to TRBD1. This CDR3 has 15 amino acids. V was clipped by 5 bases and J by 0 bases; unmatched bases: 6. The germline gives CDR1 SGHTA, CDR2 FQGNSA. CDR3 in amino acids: CASSPRTGLNTEAFF. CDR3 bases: TGTGCCAGCAGCCCCCGGACAGGCTTGAACACTGAAGCTTTCTTT.

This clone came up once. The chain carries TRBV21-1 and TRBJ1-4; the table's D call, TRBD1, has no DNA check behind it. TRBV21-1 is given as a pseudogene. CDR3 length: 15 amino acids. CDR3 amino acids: CASSSTGDANEKLFF. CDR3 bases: TGTGCCAGCAGCTCGACAGGGGACGCTAATGAAAAACTGTTTTTT.

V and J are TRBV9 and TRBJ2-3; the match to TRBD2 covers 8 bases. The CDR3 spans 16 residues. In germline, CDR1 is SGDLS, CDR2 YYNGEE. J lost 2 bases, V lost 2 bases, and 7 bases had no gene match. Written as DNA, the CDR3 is TGTGCCAGCAGCGTTGTAGCGGGACTTAACACAGATACGCAGTATTTT. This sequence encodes CASSVVAGLNTDTQYF.

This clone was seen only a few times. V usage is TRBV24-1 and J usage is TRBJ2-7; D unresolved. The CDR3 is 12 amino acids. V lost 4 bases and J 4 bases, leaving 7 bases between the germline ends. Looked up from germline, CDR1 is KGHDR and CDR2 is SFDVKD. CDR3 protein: CATSEGYYEQYF. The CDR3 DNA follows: TGTGCCACCAGTGAGGGATATTACGAGCAGTACTTC.

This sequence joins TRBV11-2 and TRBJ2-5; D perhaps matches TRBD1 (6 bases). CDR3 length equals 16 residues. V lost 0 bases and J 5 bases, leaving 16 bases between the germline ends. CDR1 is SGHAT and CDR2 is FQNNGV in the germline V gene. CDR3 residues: CASSLDRGQRGETQYF. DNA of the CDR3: TGTGCCAGCAGCTTAGATCGTGGACAAAGGGGGGAGACCCAGTACTTC.

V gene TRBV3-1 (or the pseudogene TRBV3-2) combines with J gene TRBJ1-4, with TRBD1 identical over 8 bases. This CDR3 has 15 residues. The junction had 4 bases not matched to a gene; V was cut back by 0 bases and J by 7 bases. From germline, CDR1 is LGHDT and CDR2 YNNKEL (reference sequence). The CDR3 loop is CASSQDSGGREKLFF. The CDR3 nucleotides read TGTGCCAGCAGCCAAGATTCAGGGGGCCGTGAAAAACTGTTTTTT.

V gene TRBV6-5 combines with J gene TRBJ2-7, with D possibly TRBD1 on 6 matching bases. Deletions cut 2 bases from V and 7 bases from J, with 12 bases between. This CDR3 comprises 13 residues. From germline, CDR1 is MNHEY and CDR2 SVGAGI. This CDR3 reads CASSYGGPGEQYF. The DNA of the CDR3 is TGTGCCAGCAGTTACGGGGGCCCTGGGGAGCAGTACTTC.

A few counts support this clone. CDR3 protein: CASSRGPGLNSGNTIYF. In nucleotides, the CDR3 is TGTGCCAGCAGCCGGGGTCCAGGACTAAACTCTGGAAACACCATATATTTT. The chain combines TRBV7-2 with TRBJ1-3; D remains ambiguous. The germline gives CDR1 SGHTA, CDR2 FQGNSA. V lost 5 bases to trimming and J lost 0 bases, with 17 bases between them. The CDR3 extends over 17 amino acids.